Following are 30 T cell receptor beta chains from one sample sequenced in a study of blood T cell repertoires in COVID-19. Sequenced by immunoSEQ multiplex PCR; TCRdb stores in-frame clones only, minus some. The sample consists of 140,000 to 150,000 clones, under 85% of them appearing once. The sequenced material came from peripheral blood. These receptors were taken from a man over 45 with active or convalescent COVID-19.

This chain joins TRBV19 and TRBJ2-7, with TRBD2 identical over 10 bases. The CDR3 runs 14 residues. CDR1 LNHDA and CDR2 SQIVND come from the germline V gene (reference sequence). V was clipped by 5 bases and J by 3 bases; unmatched bases: 4. The CDR3 nucleotides are TGTGCCAGTAGTCTCCGGACTAGCGGCTACGAGCAGTACTTC. Translated, it gives CASSLRTSGYEQYF.

CDR3 DNA: TGTGCCAGCAGTGCGAGACTAGCGGGAGTGGGAGCAGATACGCAGTATTTT. It codes for CASSARLAGVGADTQYF. V gene TRBV6-1 combines with J gene TRBJ2-3; 12 bases are shared with TRBD2. V trimming: 4 bases; J trimming: 4 bases; junction bases outside the gene matches: 9. The CDR3 is 17 residues long. Germline V gene data show CDR1 as MNHNS and CDR2 as SASEGT.

This clone showed up just a few times. The chain carries TRBV6-2 or TRBV6-3 and TRBJ1-1, with 7 positions matching TRBD1. Per germline, CDR1 MNHEY and CDR2 SVGEGT. J lost 1 base, V lost 2 bases, and 7 bases had no gene match. This CDR3 region has 16 residues. The DNA of the CDR3 is TGTGCCAGCAGTTACCCTCCGACAGGGACGAACACTGAAGCTTTCTTT. Translating gives CASSYPPTGTNTEAFF.

The rearrangement uses TRBV25-1 and TRBJ1-2; weak D call: TRBD1 (6 bases). V dropped 8 bases and J dropped 7 bases, with 17 bases sitting between them. CDR1 is MGHDK, CDR2 SYGVNS, per germline. The CDR3 length is 13 residues. CDR3 protein: CASSGPQGSGYTF. The CDR3 nucleotides read TGTGCCAGCTCGGGGCCTCAGGGGTCTGGCTACACCTTC.

The rearrangement links TRBV5-1 to TRBJ1-4; 10 nucleotides agree with TRBD1. The CDR3 sequence is 15 residues long. Germline CDR1 is SGHRS and CDR2 is YFSETQ. V shed 3 bases and J 6 bases; nucleotides not matched to a gene: 5. CDR3 coding DNA: TGCGCCAGCAGCTGGGCCGGGACAGGGGATGAAAAACTGTTTTTT. Protein product: CASSWAGTGDEKLFF.

This clone was counted only a few times. The chain has TRBV24-1 and TRBJ2-7, with TRBD1 matching 10 bases. The CDR3 consists of 13 residues. The germline V gene encodes CDR1 KGHDR and CDR2 SFDVKD. V shed 6 bases, J shed 4 bases, and the junction held 2 bases outside the gene matches. CDR3: CATSRTGGYEQYF. CDR3 nucleotides: TGTGCCACCAGTCGGACAGGGGGTTACGAGCAGTACTTC.

In this sample, this clone turned up a few times. This specimen includes other DNA sequences encoding the same CDR3. The V call is TRBV7-9, the J call TRBJ1-1; D may be TRBD1 (6 bases). This CDR3 has 14 residues. Per germline, CDR1 SEHNR and CDR2 FQNEAQ (reference sequence). Trimming left V 3 bases short and J 2 bases short, with 10 bases between. The CDR3 DNA follows: TGTGCCAGCAGCTTCGGCAGGGGCAACACTGAAGCTTTCTTT. It yields the protein CASSFGRGNTEAFF.

In regard to this clone: One end of the junction varies from germline; a read error may be responsible. The chain is built from TRBV15 and TRBJ2-7, with a possible D match to TRBD2 (6 bases). The CDR3 runs to 15 residues. CDR1 LNHNV and CDR2 YYDKDF come from the germline V gene (reference sequence). CDR3 sequence reads: CATRRGVAEAYEQYF. CDR3 coding DNA: TGTGCCACCAGAAGAGGGGTAGCGGAGGCCTACGAGCAGTACTTC.

The count of this clone is one. The chain carries TRBV28 and TRBJ1-6; D may be TRBD1 (6 bases). The germline V gene encodes CDR1 MDHEN and CDR2 SYDVKM. The CDR3 loop spans 13 amino acids. Trimming took off 2 bases at V and 15 bases at J, with 14 bases between the two ends. The chain's CDR3 is CASSLTPDSDLHF. For the CDR3, the DNA is TGTGCCAGCAGTTTAACCCCGGACAGCGACCTCCACTTT. The full variable domain, in which reference TRBV28 and TRBJ1-6 provide the parts outside the CDR3, is DVKVTQSSRYLVKRTGEKVFLECVQDMDHENMFWYRQDPGLGLRLIYFSYDVKMKEKGDIPEGYSVSREKKERFSLILESASTNQTSMYLCASSLTPDSDLHFGNGTRLTVT.

This clone has more than one count but fewer than ten. V and J are TRBV30 and TRBJ1-2; 8 bases fit TRBD1. The CDR3 covers 14 residues. CDR1 is GTSNPN and CDR2 is SVGIG in the germline V gene (reference sequence). V lost 8 bases, J lost 2 bases, and 10 bases stayed unmatched. The CDR3 nucleotides are TGTGCCCGACGCTCGGCAGGGGGCAACTATGGCTACACCTTC. Translating it yields CARRSAGGNYGYTF. The variable domain in full, with the rest retrieved from reference TRBV30 and TRBJ1-2, is SQTIHQWPATLVQPVGSPLSLECTVEGTSNPNLYWYRQAAGRGLQLLFYSVGIGQISSEVPQNLSASRPQDRQFILSSKKLLLSDSGFYLCARRSAGGNYGYTFGSGTRLTVV.

The gene calls are TRBV24-1 and TRBJ2-2; 7 nucleotides align to TRBD1. Germline CDR1 and CDR2: KGHDR and SFDVKD. After removal of 4 bases from V and 4 bases from J, the junction contained 8 bases not matched to a gene. The CDR3 has 16 amino acids. CDR3 sequence (DNA): TGTGCCACCAGTGACCCCCGACAGGGTGGCACCGGGGAGCTGTTTTTT. Translated, it gives CATSDPRQGGTGELFF.

The rearrangement links TRBV28 to TRBJ1-2, with D possibly being TRBD1 (6 bases). The V end lost 0 bases, the J end lost 4 bases, and 6 bases lay between the germline ends. The CDR3 is 13 residues long. Germline V gene sequence: CDR1 MDHEN, CDR2 SYDVKM. CDR3 DNA: TGTGCCAGCAGTTTATGGACAGGCTATGGCTACACCTTC. Translated, it gives CASSLWTGYGYTF.

This clone was counted only a few times. V and J are TRBV4-1 and TRBJ2-3; 8 positions match TRBD1. The CDR3 extends over 19 amino acids. Germline values: CDR1 MGHRA, CDR2 YSYEKL. With V trimmed by 4 bases and J by 0 bases, 15 bases remained unmatched. The CDR3 spells CASSLQGQGAGASTDTQYF. The CDR3 DNA reads TGCGCCAGCAGCCTTCAGGGCCAGGGGGCCGGGGCTAGCACAGATACGCAGTATTTT.

This chain connects TRBV6-5 to TRBJ2-7; 10 nucleotides agree with TRBD2. CDR3 length: 15 residues. V lost 6 bases and J lost 2; bases outside the gene matches: 7. Per germline, CDR1 MNHEY and CDR2 SVGAGI. CDR3 sequence: CASRLSSGRAYEQYF. CDR3 sequence (DNA): TGTGCCAGCAGACTTTCTAGCGGGAGAGCCTACGAGCAGTACTTC.

The gene calls are TRBV5-4 and TRBJ2-7; 7 nucleotides align to TRBD1. The CDR3 is 14 amino acids. The junction had 3 bases not matched to a gene; V was cut back by 2 bases and J by 1 base. Germline V gene data show CDR1 as SGHNT and CDR2 as YYREEE (reference sequence). The CDR3 is CASSLQGSSYEQYF. The CDR3 DNA reads TGTGCCAGCAGCTTACAGGGGTCTTCCTACGAGCAGTACTTC.

The rearrangement uses TRBV19 and TRBJ2-2, with D perhaps matching TRBD2 (5 bases). Germline V CDR1 and CDR2: LNHDA, SQIVND (reference sequence). The CDR3 length is 16 residues. Trimming left V 6 bases short and J 4 bases short, with 18 bases between. The CDR3 protein is CASSPASGWGTGELFF. CDR3 bases: TGTGCCAGTAGCCCCGCATCGGGGTGGGGCACCGGGGAGCTGTTTTTT.

In its sample, this clone was seen once. The rearrangement joins TRBV29-1 to TRBJ2-1; TRBD1 matches 7 bases. In germline, CDR1 is SQVTM, CDR2 ANQGSEA. The CDR3 runs 12 residues. J lost 2 bases, V lost 6 bases, and 1 base had no gene match. CDR3 region: CSVDRAYNEQFF. CDR3 nucleotides: TGCAGCGTAGACAGGGCCTACAATGAGCAGTTCTTC.

The genes are TRBV6-5 and TRBJ1-1; D is unclear. Looked up from germline, CDR1 is MNHEY and CDR2 is SVGAGI. V lost 5 bases and J 1 base, leaving 11 bases between the germline ends. This CDR3 has 14 residues. The CDR3 bases are TGTGCCAGCAGTCCCCGCGGCGGGAACACTGAAGCTTTCTTT. As protein: CASSPRGGNTEAFF.

The J gene is TRBJ2-7, the V gene TRBV19; 7 bases are shared with TRBD1. The germline CDR1 and CDR2 sequences are LNHDA and SQIVND (reference sequence). J lost 6 bases, V lost 5 bases, and 10 bases had no gene match. The CDR3 covers 14 residues. CDR3 residues: CASSPDRVVAEQYF. In DNA, the CDR3 is TGTGCCAGTAGTCCCGACAGGGTAGTGGCCGAGCAGTACTTC.

The gene calls are TRBV28 and TRBJ2-7, with TRBD2 identical over 9 bases. The CDR3 sequence is 17 residues long. Germline CDR1 reads MDHEN; CDR2 reads SYDVKM. V lost 2 bases to trimming and J lost 2 bases; unmatched junction nucleotides: 10. The CDR3 nucleotides read TGTGCCAGCAGTTTAAATCTACGGTCTAGCGGGACCTACGAGCAGTACTTC. Translating gives CASSLNLRSSGTYEQYF.

The V call is TRBV29-1, the J call TRBJ2-3, with TRBD2 matching 12 bases. The length of the CDR3 is 13 residues. Unmatched junction bases numbered 3, after V lost 6 bases and J lost 5 bases. Per the germline V gene, CDR1 is SQVTM and CDR2 is ANQGSEA. CDR3 coding DNA: TGCAGCGTCCGACTAGCGGGAGTAGATACGCAGTATTTT. Protein: CSVRLAGVDTQYF.

The rearrangement links TRBV7-9 to TRBJ2-2; 7 nucleotides match TRBD2. Germline V gene sequence: CDR1 SEHNR, CDR2 FQNEAQ (reference sequence). The V and J ends lost 5 bases and 2 bases, in that order; junction bases with no gene match: 5. The CDR3 spans 15 residues. The CDR3 sequence is CASSTTSRNTGELFF. For the CDR3, the DNA is TGTGCCAGCAGCACGACTAGCCGAAACACCGGGGAGCTGTTTTTT.

The chain links TRBV29-1 to TRBJ1-1; unclear D gene. The CDR3 is 13 residues long. Germline values: CDR1 SQVTM, CDR2 ANQGSEA. V was pared by 2 bases and J by 1 base, with 8 bases between. In nucleotides, the CDR3 is TGCAGCGTTGAACCGCCGGGGAACACTGAAGCTTTCTTT. Its protein is CSVEPPGNTEAFF.

In its sample, this clone was seen a few times. The chain recombines TRBV11-2 with TRBJ2-7, with TRBD1 as a possible D gene (6 bases). V shed 6 bases and J shed 0 bases, with 9 bases lying between them. Germline V gene sequence: CDR1 SGHAT, CDR2 FQNNGV. CDR3 size: 13 residues. In DNA form, the CDR3 reads TGTGCCAGCAGGGGACACTCCTCCTACGAGCAGTACTTC. Protein: CASRGHSSYEQYF.

The rearrangement links TRBV9 to TRBJ2-5, with 9 bases identical to TRBD2. There are 16 residues in the CDR3. Germline V gene data show CDR1 as SGDLS and CDR2 as YYNGEE. The trim removed 0 bases at V and 3 bases at J, leaving 6 bases unmatched. The CDR3, as DNA: TGTGCCAGCAGCGTAGGGCTAGCGGGACTGGAAGAGACCCAGTACTTC. Encoded protein: CASSVGLAGLEETQYF.

The chain uses TRBV9 and TRBJ2-7; 9 bases map to TRBD1. Trimming took 4 bases from V and 6 from J; bases not matched to a gene: 8. Germline V gives CDR1 SGDLS, CDR2 YYNGEE. The CDR3 spans 14 residues. The CDR3 here is CASSPRTGAGEQYF. CDR3 nucleotide sequence: TGTGCCAGCAGCCCGCGGACAGGGGCCGGCGAGCAGTACTTC.

The gene calls are TRBV27 and TRBJ2-3, with D uncertain. Between the trimmed V and J ends, which lost 8 bases and 1 base, there was a span of 16 bases. The CDR3 totals 15 residues. Per germline, CDR1 MNHEY and CDR2 SMNVEV (reference sequence). In nucleotides, the CDR3 is TGTGCCAGCGGCCCTTCGGAGCTGGGCACAGATACGCAGTATTTT. Translation: CASGPSELGTDTQYF.

V is TRBV7-8 and J is TRBJ1-1; TRBD1 is a possible D gene (5 bases). Trimming pared 1 base from V and 4 bases from J, leaving 7 bases between. Germline V gene sequence: CDR1 SGHVS, CDR2 FQNEAQ. CDR3 length equals 13 residues. The CDR3 region has the DNA TGTGCCAGCAGCTTAGGCAGGGTCACTGAAGCTTTCTTT. Amino acids: CASSLGRVTEAFF.

The chain employs TRBV14 and TRBJ1-2; unclear D gene. Germline CDR1 and CDR2: SGHDN and FVKESK. The CDR3 runs 17 residues. V was cut by 4 bases and J by 0 bases, with 18 bases left in between. The CDR3 is CASSPVGSGWANYGYTF. In nucleotides, the CDR3 is TGTGCCAGCAGCCCAGTAGGTTCCGGGTGGGCTAACTATGGCTACACCTTC.

The chain joins TRBV19 to TRBJ2-3, with D possibly TRBD2 on 5 matching bases. V lost 1 base, J lost 1 base, and 21 bases lay in between. In germline, CDR1 is LNHDA, CDR2 SQIVND (reference sequence). The CDR3 covers 19 residues. CDR3 nucleotides: TGTGCCAGTAGTATAGCTCCTCTAGCTCCACATGTGGGCACAGATACGCAGTATTTT. Residues: CASSIAPLAPHVGTDTQYF.